The next 30 T cell receptor beta chains were all read from a single sample in a study of cytomegalovirus exposure and HLA in healthy donors. Both 60 Vbeta primers and 13 Jbeta primers went into the PCR. The method was immunoSEQ multiplex PCR; TCRdb's version includes in-frame clones alone and lacks a portion of them. The clone table shows 150,000 to 200,000 clones, with the ten largest holding under 2.5%. Sequencing was performed on PBMCs. The source of these receptors is a man aged 30 to 45 in good health and CMV-seronegative.

This chain links TRBV27 with TRBJ2-7, with D tentatively TRBD1 (6 bases). Germline V gene sequence: CDR1 MNHEY, CDR2 SMNVEV (reference sequence). The V gene lost 3 bases and the J gene lost 5 bases, with 11 bases spanning the gap. This CDR3 has 13 amino acids. The DNA of the CDR3 is TGTGCCAGCAGTTTTTTGGGGGCCAACGAGCAGTACTTC. This translates into CASSFLGANEQYF.

The rearrangement joins TRBV5-1 to TRBJ2-7; a weak D match, TRBD1 (6 bases). Germline V gene lookup returns CDR1 SGHRS and CDR2 YFSETQ. This CDR3 is built from 14 residues. V was cut by 4 bases and J by 3 bases, with 14 bases left in between. DNA of the CDR3: TGCGCCAGCAGCCCACGGACAGATTACTACGAGCAGTACTTC. It encodes CASSPRTDYYEQYF.

The rearrangement links TRBV6-5 to TRBJ1-1, with a tentative D call TRBD1 (6 bases). The CDR3 is made up of 13 amino acids. Trimming pared 4 bases from V and 4 bases from J, leaving 10 bases between. Germline V CDR1 and CDR2: MNHEY, SVGAGI. The CDR3 DNA is TGTGCCAGCAGTTTAGGACAGTTCACTGAAGCTTTCTTT. Translating it yields CASSLGQFTEAFF.

The rearrangement joins TRBV9 to TRBJ2-5; D might be TRBD2 (5 bases). The CDR3 runs to 16 residues. Germline V gene lookup returns CDR1 SGDLS and CDR2 YYNGEE. The ends were cut back, 4 bases at V and 0 bases at J, with 16 bases in the middle. This CDR3 reads CASSSERSEYQETQYF. The CDR3 DNA is TGTGCCAGCAGCTCGGAGCGGAGCGAGTACCAAGAGACCCAGTACTTC.

This chain links TRBV9 with TRBJ2-2; 8 nucleotides agree with TRBD2. The V segment lost 3 bases and the J segment 3 bases; nucleotides outside the gene matches: 10. Germline loops: CDR1 SGDLS, CDR2 YYNGEE. CDR3 length equals 17 residues. CDR3 in amino acids: CASSAPSGTSDTGELFF. Here the CDR3 DNA reads TGTGCCAGCAGCGCCCCCTCAGGGACTAGTGACACCGGGGAGCTGTTTTTT.

The chain employs TRBV25-1 and TRBJ1-2; no clear D. The ends were cut back, 2 bases at V and 0 bases at J, with 4 bases in the middle. The CDR3 contains 13 residues. CDR1 and CDR2 from the germline V gene are MGHDK and SYGVNS. Written as DNA, the CDR3 is TGTGCCAGCAGTGAACCAACTAACTATGGCTACACCTTC. This sequence encodes CASSEPTNYGYTF.

Here the CDR3 reads CAWERGPRSSYNEQFF. CDR3 sequence (DNA): TGTGCCTGGGAGAGGGGGCCTCGGAGCTCCTACAATGAGCAGTTCTTC. The rearrangement uses TRBV30 and TRBJ2-1, with 7 bases matching TRBD1. This CDR3 has 16 amino acids. After removal of 5 bases from V and 0 bases from J, the junction contained 10 bases not matched to a gene. Germline V gene data show CDR1 as GTSNPN and CDR2 as SVGIG (reference sequence).

The chain uses TRBV7-7 and TRBJ1-2, with 12 nucleotides matching TRBD1. Germline loops: CDR1 SSHAT, CDR2 FNYEAQ (reference sequence). The CDR3 is made up of 18 amino acids. Trimming removed 5 bases from V and 6 bases from J; junction bases left unmatched: 16. CDR3 protein: CASSPKSDSGQGANGYTF. In DNA, the CDR3 is TGTGCCAGCAGCCCTAAGTCCGACTCGGGACAGGGGGCGAATGGCTACACCTTC.

Remarks on this clone: The junction and the germline gene differ at one end; a read error may be behind it. The V gene is TRBV7-3, the J gene TRBJ2-7, with a weak D call TRBD2 (6 bases). Germline V gives CDR1 SGHTA, CDR2 FQGTGA. The CDR3 has 16 residues. The CDR3 bases are TGTGCCAGCAGCTTAATTTGGAGGGCCGGCTCCTACGGGCAGTACTTC. Translated, it gives CASSLIWRAGSYGQYF.

This chain uses TRBV5-6 with TRBJ2-3; 10 bases line up with TRBD2. CDR1 and CDR2 (germline): SGHDT, YYEEEE. The J segment lost 4 bases and the V segment lost 0 bases, leaving 5 bases of the junction unmatched. There are 16 residues in the CDR3. The chain's CDR3 is CASSLAASGSPDTQYF. Here the CDR3 DNA reads TGTGCCAGCAGCTTGGCCGCTAGCGGGAGTCCAGATACGCAGTATTTT.

V is TRBV5-1 and J is TRBJ2-3, with 9 bases fitting TRBD2. Germline CDR1 is SGHRS and CDR2 is YFSETQ. The trim removed 4 bases at V and 0 bases at J, leaving 9 bases unmatched. The CDR3 is made up of 17 amino acids. CDR3 loop: CASSPSLAGGSTDTQYF. The CDR3 DNA follows: TGCGCCAGCAGCCCGTCACTAGCGGGTGGGAGCACAGATACGCAGTATTTT.

This chain connects TRBV7-8 to TRBJ1-2; D call uncertain. Trimming left V 5 bases short and J 3 bases short, with 19 bases between. Per germline, CDR1 SGHVS and CDR2 FQNEAQ. The CDR3 spans 16 residues. The CDR3 sequence is CASSPFIPRRDYGYTF. For the CDR3, the DNA is TGTGCCAGCAGCCCCTTTATCCCCAGGAGGGACTATGGCTACACCTTC.

The chain employs TRBV29-1 and TRBJ2-1; D might be TRBD2 (5 bases). From germline, CDR1 is SQVTM and CDR2 ANQGSEA. With 2 bases removed from V and 10 bases from J, the gap between germline ends came to 15 bases. The CDR3 runs 13 residues. CDR3 nucleotides: TGCAGCGTTGAACCCCCGCTAAGCGGCGAGCAGTTCTTC. It encodes CSVEPPLSGEQFF.

The V gene is TRBV30, the J gene TRBJ2-1; 9 nucleotides align to TRBD1. The germline V gene has CDR1 GTSNPN and CDR2 SVGIG (reference sequence). The junction had 4 bases not matched to a gene; V was cut back by 4 bases and J by 6 bases. The CDR3 totals 13 residues. The CDR3: CAWNRGRVNEQFF. The CDR3 nucleotides are TGTGCCTGGAACAGGGGGCGCGTCAATGAGCAGTTCTTC.

This chain links TRBV5-1 with TRBJ2-3; 7 bases match TRBD2. This CDR3 region has 14 residues. Unmatched junction bases numbered 7, after V lost 6 bases and J lost 3 bases. CDR1 is SGHRS, CDR2 YFSETQ, per germline. CDR3 in DNA: TGCGCCAGCACCCCCGCCGGGGGGACAGATACGCAGTATTTT. Amino acids: CASTPAGGTDTQYF.

The chain carries TRBV27 and TRBJ1-2, with D possibly TRBD1 on 6 matching bases. With 6 bases removed from V and 6 bases from J, the gap between germline ends came to 17 bases. The CDR3 is 14 amino acids. In germline, CDR1 is MNHEY, CDR2 SMNVEV (reference sequence). CDR3 coding DNA: TGTGCCAGCAGCCCAGCGCGACAGGAACATGGCTACACCTTC. Translating it yields CASSPARQEHGYTF.

This chain links TRBV28 with TRBJ2-3, with 8 bases lining up with TRBD2. Germline V CDR1 and CDR2: MDHEN, SYDVKM. The CDR3 contains 13 residues. V lost 8 bases and J lost 5; bases outside the gene matches: 6. The CDR3 DNA sequence: TGTGCCAGCCGAGGGGCGGGGGGAGATACGCAGTATTTT. Translation: CASRGAGGDTQYF.

CDR3 residues: CASSSAGQPYEQYF. In DNA form, the CDR3 reads TGTGCCAGCAGTTCCGCGGGACAGCCCTACGAGCAGTACTTC. The V call is TRBV6-1, the J call TRBJ2-7; possible D gene TRBD1, 7 bases. Deletions cut 5 bases from V and 2 bases from J, with 13 bases between. The CDR3 spans 14 residues. In germline, CDR1 is MNHNS, CDR2 SASEGT.

J is TRBJ2-7 and V is TRBV7-2; D gene uncertain. The germline V gene encodes CDR1 SGHTA and CDR2 FQGNSA. Trimming cost V 3 bases and J 5 bases, with 11 bases left between them. The CDR3 contains 13 residues. In DNA, the CDR3 is TGTGCCAGCAGCTTTGGGCAGTTCAACGAGCAGTACTTC. Its protein product is CASSFGQFNEQYF.

According to its frequency, this clone is medium-sized. The gene calls are TRBV4-3 and TRBJ2-6; D might be TRBD1 (5 bases). The V end was cut by 0 bases, the J end by 2 bases, with 8 bases between. Germline assignment: CDR1 LGHNA and CDR2 YSLEER. The CDR3 has 16 residues. CDR3 sequence reads: CASSQDRGTGANVLTF. The CDR3 DNA is TGCGCCAGCAGCCAAGATAGGGGTACTGGGGCCAACGTCCTGACTTTC.

This chain links TRBV6-5 with TRBJ1-1, with TRBD1 identical over 9 bases. Germline assignment: CDR1 MNHEY and CDR2 SVGAGI. The CDR3 consists of 14 residues. Losses at the gene ends were 5 bases for V and 6 bases for J; bases not matched to a gene: 7. The DNA of the CDR3 is TGTGCCAGCAGTCCGACAGGGGGTTCCGCTGAAGCTTTCTTT. It specifies CASSPTGGSAEAFF.

The chain couples TRBV4-3 to TRBJ1-5; 10 bases align to TRBD1. The CDR3 sequence is 14 residues long. The J segment lost 5 bases and the V segment lost 5 bases, leaving 3 bases of the junction unmatched. CDR1 and CDR2 (germline): LGHNA, YSLEER. CDR3 nucleotides: TGCGCCAGCAGCTCCGGACAGGGGGATCAGCCCCAGCATTTT. Protein product: CASSSGQGDQPQHF.

The chain couples TRBV30 to TRBJ2-7, with TRBD2 identical over 11 bases. This CDR3 has 16 amino acids. The trim removed 1 base at V and 2 bases at J, leaving 7 bases unmatched. Per germline, CDR1 GTSNPN and CDR2 SVGIG (reference sequence). CDR3 DNA sequence: TGTGCCTGGAGTGAACTCCTAGCGGGAGGACCCTACGAGCAGTACTTC. This encodes CAWSELLAGGPYEQYF.

The rearrangement joins TRBV6-1 to TRBJ2-1; TRBD1 matches 7 bases. V trimming: 4 bases; J trimming: 16 bases; junction bases outside the gene matches: 10. In germline, CDR1 is MNHNS, CDR2 SASEGT. There are 12 residues in the CDR3. CDR3 in DNA: TGTGCCAGCAGTGGGGACAGTTTTTCTAAATTCTTC. This codes for CASSGDSFSKFF.

The rearrangement joins TRBV7-9 to TRBJ1-1, with D possibly TRBD1 on 6 matching bases. Germline loops: CDR1 SEHNR, CDR2 FQNEAQ (reference sequence). V was clipped by 5 bases and J by 7 bases, with 17 bases between them. The CDR3 contains 14 residues. CDR3: CASSPPQGAIEAFF. The CDR3 DNA reads TGTGCCAGCAGCCCTCCACAGGGTGCCATTGAAGCTTTCTTT.

CDR3 residues: CASSLDRVWEQYF. The CDR3 DNA sequence: TGTGCCAGCAGCCTGGACAGGGTGTGGGAGCAGTACTTC. J is TRBJ2-7 and V is TRBV11-2, with 8 positions matching TRBD1. The germline gives CDR1 SGHAT, CDR2 FQNNGV. This CDR3 has 13 amino acids. J gave up 7 bases and V 5 bases, and 7 bases lay outside the gene matches.

The rearrangement links TRBV2 to TRBJ1-5; D is ambiguous. Trimming took 0 bases from V and 0 from J, leaving 3 bases between them. The CDR3 is 14 residues long. Germline values: CDR1 SNHLY, CDR2 FYNNEI. The CDR3 loop reads CASSEAISNQPQHF. DNA of the CDR3: TGTGCCAGCAGTGAAGCCATTAGCAATCAGCCCCAGCATTTT. Based on the CDR3 plus reference TRBV2 and TRBJ1-5, the full variable domain is EPEVTQTPSHQVTQMGQEVILRCVPISNHLYFYWYRQILGQKVEFLVSFYNNEISEKSEIFDDQFSVERPDGSNFTLKIRSTKLEDSAMYFCASSEAISNQPQHFGDGTRLSIL.

This sequence joins TRBV11-3 and TRBJ2-1, with 9 positions matching TRBD1. The germline V gene has CDR1 SGHNT and CDR2 YENEEA. Trimming removed 5 bases from V and 8 bases from J; junction bases left unmatched: 7. The CDR3 has 14 residues. The CDR3 nucleotides are TGTGCCAGCAGCACCAGGACAGGGGACGATGAGCAGTTCTTC. This translates into CASSTRTGDDEQFF.

The rearrangement links TRBV30 to TRBJ1-4, with D possibly TRBD1 on 6 matching bases. CDR1 is GTSNPN and CDR2 is SVGIG in the germline V gene (reference sequence). The ends were cut back, 0 bases at V and 8 bases at J, with 16 bases in the middle. The CDR3 has 15 residues. For the CDR3, the DNA is TGTGCCTGGAGTGTACTAGGGCAGGGGTCGGAAAAACTGTTTTTT. It is translated as CAWSVLGQGSEKLFF.

This sequence joins TRBV10-3 and TRBJ2-3, with D uncertain. The CDR3 is 11 residues long. The V end was cut by 3 bases, the J end by 4 bases, with 2 bases between. Germline lookup yields CDR1 ENHRY and CDR2 SYGVKD. CDR3 nucleotides: TGTGCCATCAGTGACTCAGATACGCAGTATTTT. Its translation is CAISDSDTQYF.